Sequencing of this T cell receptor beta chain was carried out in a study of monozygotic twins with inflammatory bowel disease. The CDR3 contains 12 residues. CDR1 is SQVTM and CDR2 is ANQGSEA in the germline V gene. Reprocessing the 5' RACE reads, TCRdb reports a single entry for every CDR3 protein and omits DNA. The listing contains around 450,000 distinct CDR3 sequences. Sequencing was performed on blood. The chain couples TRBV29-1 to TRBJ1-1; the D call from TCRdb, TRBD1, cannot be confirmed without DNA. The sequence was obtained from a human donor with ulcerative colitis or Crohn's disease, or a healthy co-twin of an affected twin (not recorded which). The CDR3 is CSVAQGGTEAFF.